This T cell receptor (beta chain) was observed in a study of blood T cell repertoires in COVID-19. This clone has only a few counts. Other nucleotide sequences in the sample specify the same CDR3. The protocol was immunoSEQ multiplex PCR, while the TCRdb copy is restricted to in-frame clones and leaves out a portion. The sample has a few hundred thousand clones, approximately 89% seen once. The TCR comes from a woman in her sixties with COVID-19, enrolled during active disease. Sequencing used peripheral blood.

CDR3 protein: CASSLTGANYGYTF. The CDR3 nucleotides read TGTGCCAGTAGTTTGACAGGGGCTAACTATGGCTACACCTTC. The chain uses TRBV19 and TRBJ1-2; 8 positions agree with TRBD1. The CDR3 is 14 amino acids. The germline gives CDR1 LNHDA, CDR2 SQIVND (reference sequence). V shed 5 bases and J 0 bases; nucleotides not matched to a gene: 2.